A single sample gave rise to the 6 T cell receptor beta chains below, sequenced in a study of blood T cell repertoires in COVID-19 (TCRdb year 2020). Libraries were prepared through the immunoSEQ multiplex PCR assay. The source is immuneACCESS, and TCRdb retained only in-frame sequences with V and J called. Part of the clones is not carried over; for the studies checked, unresolved V genes explain less than half of this, and the remainder is unexplained. This sample gives approximately 120,000 clones in total; 80% of them show up just once. About 4.1% of the sample lies in the top ten. Sequencing was performed on peripheral blood. Receptors originate from a human donor in a cohort sampled during active or convalescent COVID-19.

This clone has a single count. V usage is TRBV7-2 and J usage is TRBJ2-1; no clear D gene. CDR3 length: 15 amino acids. The V end was cut by 5 bases, the J end by 4 bases, with 15 bases between. Germline values: CDR1 SGHTA, CDR2 FQGNSA. CDR3 nucleotide sequence: TGTGCCAGCAGCCCCCTTGGCGGAGTGTACAATGAGCAGTTCTTC. Translating it yields CASSPLGGVYNEQFF.

The chain is built from TRBV12-5 and TRBJ1-1, with 8 bases aligning to TRBD1. The CDR3 has 15 amino acids. Germline V CDR1 and CDR2: LGHNT, FRNRAP. The V gene end was trimmed by 5 bases and the J gene end by 3 bases; junction bases not matched to a gene: 8. The DNA for the CDR3 is TGTGCTAGTGGTCTCGACTGGGGACAGGACACTGAAGCTTTCTTT. This gives the protein CASGLDWGQDTEAFF.

The count of this clone is one. The chain is built from TRBV11-3 and TRBJ2-5; D not resolved. With 5 bases removed from V and 0 bases from J, the gap between germline ends came to 7 bases. The CDR3 length is 13 residues. Germline V gene sequence: CDR1 SGHNT, CDR2 YENEEA. The DNA of the CDR3 is TGTGCCAGCAGCGCCCAGGACCAAGAGACCCAGTACTTC. Protein sequence: CASSAQDQETQYF.

The chain is built from TRBV12-3 or TRBV12-4 and TRBJ2-7; possible D gene TRBD1, 5 bases. The CDR3 is 12 amino acids. V was cut by 6 bases and J by 4 bases, with 10 bases left in between. Here the CDR3 reads CASSPTAYEQYF. CDR3 DNA sequence: TGTGCCAGCAGCCCGACAGCGTACGAGCAGTACTTC.

This clone occurred once. CDR3 nucleotides: TGTGCCAGCAGTTCATTCCAGGGGTATGGCGAGCAGTACTTC. Its protein product is CASSSFQGYGEQYF. This chain connects TRBV27 to TRBJ2-7; D may be TRBD1 (6 bases). The CDR3 is made up of 14 amino acids. Germline V gives CDR1 MNHEY, CDR2 SMNVEV (reference sequence). The V gene lost 4 bases and the J gene lost 6 bases, with 16 bases spanning the gap.

The genes are TRBV4-2 and TRBJ2-3, with TRBD1 identical over 7 bases. The germline V gene has CDR1 LGHNA and CDR2 YNFKEQ. This CDR3 has 15 amino acids. Trimming removed 4 bases from V and 4 bases from J; junction bases left unmatched: 8. The CDR3 here is CASSLRGRSPDTQYF. CDR3 in DNA: TGTGCCAGCAGCCTGAGGGGGCGGTCCCCAGATACGCAGTATTTT.